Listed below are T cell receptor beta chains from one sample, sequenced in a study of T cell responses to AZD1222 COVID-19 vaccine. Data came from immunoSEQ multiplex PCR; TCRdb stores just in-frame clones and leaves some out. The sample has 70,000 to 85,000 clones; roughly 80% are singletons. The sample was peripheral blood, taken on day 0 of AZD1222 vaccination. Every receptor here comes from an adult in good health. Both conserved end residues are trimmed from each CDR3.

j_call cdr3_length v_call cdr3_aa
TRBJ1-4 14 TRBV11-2 ASSLLGDPDMGKLF
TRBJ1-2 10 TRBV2 ASSDVYYGYT
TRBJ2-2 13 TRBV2 ASSVRASNTGELF
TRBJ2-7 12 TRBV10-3 AISVRDGSYEQY
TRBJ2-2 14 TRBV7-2 ASSLGGIRGAGELF
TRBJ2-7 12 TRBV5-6 ASSIGQGAYEQY
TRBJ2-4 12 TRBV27 ASSLWTSGSVTY
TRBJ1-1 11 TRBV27 ASSDRRNAEAF
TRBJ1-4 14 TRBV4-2 ASSQDEATTNEKLF
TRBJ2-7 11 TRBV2 ASSSGLGLEQY
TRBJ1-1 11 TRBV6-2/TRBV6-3 ASSPRDRTEAF
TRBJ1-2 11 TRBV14 ASSPTEGYGYT
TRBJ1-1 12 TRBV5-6 ASSLPVANTEAF
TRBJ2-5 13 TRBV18 ASSPTGEGAETQY
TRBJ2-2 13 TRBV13 ASSPTSGGSGELF
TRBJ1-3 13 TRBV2 ASSLASGAAGTIY
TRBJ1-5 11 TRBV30 AWRGEGNQPQH
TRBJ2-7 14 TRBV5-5 ASSGEGTTNPYEQY
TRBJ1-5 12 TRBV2 ASSEQGANQPQH
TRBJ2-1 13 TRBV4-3 ASSQNRLGWYEQL
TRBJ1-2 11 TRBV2 ASSETGIYGYT
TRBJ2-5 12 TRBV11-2 ASSLDRTEETQY
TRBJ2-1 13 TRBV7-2 ASRSSGGLYNEQF
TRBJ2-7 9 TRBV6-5 ASRDGYEQY
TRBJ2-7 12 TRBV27 ASRPGVALAEQY
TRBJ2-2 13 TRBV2 ASSRLAGNTGELF
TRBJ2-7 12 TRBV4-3 ASSQGTRTYEQY
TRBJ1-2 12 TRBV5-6 ASSLGQGLYGYT
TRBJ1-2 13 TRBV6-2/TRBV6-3 ASSLLGTANYGYT
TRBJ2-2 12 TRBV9 ASSVTGADGELF
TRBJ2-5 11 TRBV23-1 ASSQEGVETQY
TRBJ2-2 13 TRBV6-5 ASNREAGYTGELF
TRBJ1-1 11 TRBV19 ASSIAVNTEAF
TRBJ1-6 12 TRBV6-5 ASSYTPYGSPLH
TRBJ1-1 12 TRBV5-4 ASRTGTLNTEAF
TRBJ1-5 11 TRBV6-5 ASSKDGNQPQH
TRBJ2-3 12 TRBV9 ASSVGAYADTQY
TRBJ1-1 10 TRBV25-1 ASRGMNTEAF